This TCR beta chain was found in a study of regulatory T cells in long-lasting Graves disease. Concerning this clonotype: Its ends do not fully match the called genes, so a read error is possible.

The CDR3 consists of 17 residues. Both iRepertoire HTBI primers and Arm-PCR of CDR3 regions were used to build the TCR beta libraries. TCRdb redid the calling of the multiplex PCR reads with MiXCR, one entry per CDR3 protein. The data hold 400,000 to 500,000 distinct CDR3 sequences, with 20% to 25% observed a single time. The time point was: persistent/refractory GD, antithyroid drugs over 5 years with positive TRAb. RNA extracted from PBMCs served as the sequencing template. This specimen consisted of peripheral blood mononuclear cells (PBMCs), obtained when the disease was refractory, from a patient treated with antithyroid drugs. The V and J genes are TRBV12-3 or TRBV12-4 and TRBJ2-7, with 7 nucleotides matching TRBD2. The clonotype comes from a female donor with Graves disease. CDR3 nucleotides: TGTGCCAGCAGCCACGGGGCGACTAGCTGGGGGAGCTACGAGCGGTACTTC. It encodes CASSHGATSWGSYERYF.